This TCR beta chain was documented in a study of shared T cell receptors in the human thymus. Sequencing was performed with immunoSEQ multiplex PCR; in TCRdb, only in-frame clones are kept and a portion is missing. The sample carries 600,000 to 900,000 clones, 70% to 90% recorded once. Germline V lookup: CDR1 SQVTM, CDR2 ANQGSEA. CDR3 size: 15 residues. These data also formed part of another study, on human thymus T cells. This second study notes: Resections were taken during corrective heart surgery, and the thymus tissue came from these.

Sequencing was done on a sample of thymocytes. This sequence originates from a girl under three years old with a congenital heart defect. V is TRBV29-1 and J is TRBJ2-5, with D tentatively TRBD1 (5 bases). The tail of the sequence fits TRBJ2-7 better, so the J call may be wrong. The CDR3 sequence is CSVGSWGSPSYEQYF. The CDR3, as DNA: TGCAGCGTTGGAAGTTGGGGCAGTCCCTCCTACGAGCAGTACTTC.